What follows are 27 T cell receptor beta chains derived from one specimen sequenced in a study of blood T cell repertoires in COVID-19. The assay was immunoSEQ multiplex PCR, and TCRdb's table has in-frame clones only and misses some. Of under 200,000 clones listed, approximately 86% are singletons. Input material: peripheral blood. Receptor source: a man between 60 and 70 years old with acute or convalescent COVID-19.

This clone was recorded only once. The chain recombines TRBV5-5 with TRBJ1-6, with D possibly TRBD1 on 5 matching bases. Trimming removed 1 base at V and 8 bases at J, with 10 bases between. From germline, CDR1 is SGHKS and CDR2 YYEKEE (reference sequence). This CDR3 region has 14 residues. The CDR3, as DNA: TGTGCCAGCAGCTTGTCGGACAACGATTCACCCCTCCACTTT. This translates into CASSLSDNDSPLHF. The whole variable domain, filled in from reference TRBV5-5 and TRBJ1-6, reads DAGVTQSPTHLIKTRGQQVTLRCSPISGHKSVSWYQQVLGQGPQFIFQYYEKEERGRGNFPDRFSARQFPNYSSELNVNALLLGDSALYLCASSLSDNDSPLHFGNGTRLTVT.

CDR3 protein: CASNLGALAQHF. In DNA form, the CDR3 reads TGTGCCAGCAATTTGGGGGCTCTGGCCCAGCATTTT. J is TRBJ1-5 and V is TRBV6-5; D perhaps matches TRBD1 (6 bases). Between the trimmed V and J ends, which lost 7 bases and 11 bases, there was a span of 15 bases. CDR1 is MNHEY, CDR2 SVGAGI, per germline. This CDR3 is 12 amino acids long.

CDR3 protein: CASSRTGSDTEAFF. The CDR3 DNA reads TGTGCCAGCAGCCGGACAGGCTCTGACACTGAAGCTTTCTTT. The V and J genes are TRBV4-2 and TRBJ1-1; 7 bases match TRBD1. The ends lost 4 bases at V and 3 bases at J; junction bases unmatched: 5. Germline V gene sequence: CDR1 LGHNA, CDR2 YNFKEQ. The CDR3 runs to 14 residues.

The genes are TRBV5-1 and TRBJ2-3, with 8 nucleotides matching TRBD2. This CDR3 is built from 16 residues. V shed 4 bases, J shed 14 bases, and the junction held 21 bases outside the gene matches. The germline gives CDR1 SGHRS, CDR2 YFSETQ. This chain's CDR3 is CASSPQGSSGTTPGYF. The CDR3 coding sequence is TGCGCCAGCAGCCCCCAGGGTAGTAGCGGGACCACCCCCGGGTATTTT.

The sample holds one count of this clone. V and J are TRBV3-1 (or the pseudogene TRBV3-2) and TRBJ1-4, with 12 bases fitting TRBD1. Germline V gene data show CDR1 as LGHDT and CDR2 as YNNKEL (reference sequence). With V trimmed by 4 bases and J by 7 bases, 7 bases remained unmatched. The CDR3 has 16 residues. As DNA, the CDR3 is TGTGCCAGCAGCCGGGGGACAGGGGGCTATGGTGAAAAACTGTTTTTT. This sequence encodes CASSRGTGGYGEKLFF.

CDR3 nucleotides: TGTGCCAGCAGTGAAGAAGGGGGTGAGACCCAGTACTTC. Protein: CASSEEGGETQYF. The chain has TRBV6-1 and TRBJ2-5; tentatively, D is TRBD1 (6 bases). Trimming cost V 1 base and J 5 bases, with 8 bases left between them. The CDR3 sequence is 13 residues long. Germline V gene lookup returns CDR1 MNHNS and CDR2 SASEGT.

V is TRBV5-1 and J is TRBJ2-5; D remains ambiguous. CDR1 is SGHRS, CDR2 YFSETQ, per germline. This CDR3 is 13 amino acids long. V lost 1 base, J lost 2 bases, and 6 bases lay in between. DNA for the CDR3: TGCGCCAGCAGCTTGTTGCAGCAAGAGACCCAGTACTTC. Translation gives CASSLLQQETQYF.

This chain connects TRBV6-5 to TRBJ2-2; TRBD2 matches 9 bases. The germline V gene encodes CDR1 MNHEY and CDR2 SVGAGI. V lost 7 bases and J lost 0; bases outside the gene matches: 3. The CDR3 has 15 residues. The CDR3 DNA sequence: TGTGCCAGCAAGCAGCGGGGGGCGAACACCGGGGAGCTGTTTTTT. This codes for CASKQRGANTGELFF.

This clone was observed once. The rearrangement joins TRBV7-6 to TRBJ1-5, with 7 bases lining up with TRBD1. This CDR3 spans 15 amino acids. Losses at the gene ends were 2 bases for V and 5 bases for J; bases not matched to a gene: 6. Germline-derived CDR1 and CDR2 are SGHVS and FNYEAQ. CDR3 region: CASSLQDRSDQPQHF. The DNA of the CDR3 is TGTGCCAGCAGCTTACAGGACAGGTCGGATCAGCCCCAGCATTTT.

J is TRBJ2-5 and V is TRBV15; 7 bases line up with TRBD2. Per germline, CDR1 LNHNV and CDR2 YYDKDF (reference sequence). The CDR3 runs to 16 residues. V was clipped by 0 bases and J by 4 bases; unmatched bases: 8. CDR3 sequence reads: CATSRDGTGGLETQYF. The DNA for the CDR3 is TGTGCCACCAGCAGAGATGGGACGGGAGGTCTAGAGACCCAGTACTTC.

V and J are TRBV30 and TRBJ2-3; D remains unclear. Germline V gene lookup returns CDR1 GTSNPN and CDR2 SVGIG (reference sequence). The CDR3 length is 15 residues. Trimming shortened V by 0 bases and J by 2 bases, and 12 bases separated the two germline ends. This CDR3 is CAWSVQITATDTQYF. The CDR3 nucleotides are TGTGCCTGGAGTGTACAGATCACAGCCACAGATACGCAGTATTTT.

The rearrangement links TRBV3-1 (or the pseudogene TRBV3-2) to TRBJ1-2; no definite D call. The CDR3 covers 15 residues. Trimming shortened V by 0 bases and J by 2 bases, and 10 bases separated the two germline ends. CDR1 is LGHDT and CDR2 is YNNKEL in the germline V gene (reference sequence). The DNA of the CDR3 is TGTGCCAGCAGCCAAGAGCCGACAATGAACTATGGCTACACCTTC. Protein product: CASSQEPTMNYGYTF.

V is TRBV25-1 and J is TRBJ1-3; 8 nucleotides line up with TRBD1. V lost 3 bases to trimming and J lost 4 bases; unmatched junction nucleotides: 8. This CDR3 spans 16 amino acids. Germline values: CDR1 MGHDK, CDR2 SYGVNS. CDR3 coding DNA: TGTGCCAGCAGTGAGAGGGGCAGGGGGCGCGGAAACACCATATATTTT. This sequence encodes CASSERGRGRGNTIYF.

This chain connects TRBV10-3 to TRBJ2-5; D is possibly TRBD2 (5 bases). The CDR3 is 13 residues long. Trimming stripped 2 bases from V and 7 bases from J, with 11 bases between. From germline, CDR1 is ENHRY and CDR2 SYGVKD. The CDR3 sequence: CAISEEGPRTQYF. CDR3 in DNA: TGTGCCATCAGTGAGGAGGGCCCCAGGACCCAGTACTTC.

DNA of the CDR3: TGTGCCAGCAGTGTGGACAGAGATTTCGGTAGCAATCAGCCCCAGCATTTT. This gives the protein CASSVDRDFGSNQPQHF. This sequence joins TRBV6-1 and TRBJ1-5; possible D gene TRBD1, 6 bases. Germline assignment: CDR1 MNHNS and CDR2 SASEGT. This CDR3 has 17 residues. Trimming pared 4 bases from V and 0 bases from J, leaving 16 bases between.

The chain uses TRBV27 and TRBJ2-1, with D tentatively TRBD2 (5 bases). The germline gives CDR1 MNHEY, CDR2 SMNVEV (reference sequence). The CDR3 covers 15 residues. Trimming left V 0 bases short and J 6 bases short, with 12 bases between. CDR3 in amino acids: CASSLSSLVSNEQFF. CDR3 in DNA: TGTGCCAGCAGTTTATCATCACTAGTGAGCAATGAGCAGTTCTTC.

The chain recombines TRBV19 with TRBJ1-6; possible D gene TRBD1, 5 bases. Germline V gene sequence: CDR1 LNHDA, CDR2 SQIVND (reference sequence). The CDR3 covers 14 residues. The ends were cut back, 3 bases at V and 8 bases at J, with 11 bases in the middle. DNA of the CDR3: TGTGCCAGTAGTATTTCGGGGGTGGATTCACCCCTCCACTTT. Translated, it gives CASSISGVDSPLHF.

The rearrangement joins TRBV28 to TRBJ1-2; no firm D call. Trimming took off 5 bases at V and 9 bases at J, with 19 bases between the two ends. Germline loops: CDR1 MDHEN, CDR2 SYDVKM. CDR3 length: 14 residues. CDR3 residues: CASSPPPGFGSYTF. The CDR3 bases are TGTGCCAGCAGTCCCCCTCCAGGTTTCGGGAGCTACACCTTC.

This sequence joins TRBV30 and TRBJ2-1; 8 bases are shared with TRBD2. Per the germline V gene, CDR1 is GTSNPN and CDR2 is SVGIG (reference sequence). The CDR3 loop spans 15 amino acids. V lost 1 base to trimming and J lost 9 bases; unmatched junction nucleotides: 11. The CDR3 bases are TGTGCCTGGAGTGAGGAAGGGACTAGTCTTGGTGAGCAGTTCTTC. Its protein is CAWSEEGTSLGEQFF.

The gene calls are TRBV18 and TRBJ1-1, with D maybe TRBD1 (5 bases). Trimming left V 6 bases short and J 3 bases short, with 11 bases between. Germline V CDR1 and CDR2: KGHSH, LQKENI. This CDR3 is built from 13 residues. The CDR3 loop is CASSQGRDTEAFF. The DNA of the CDR3 is TGTGCCAGCTCGCAGGGCAGGGACACTGAAGCTTTCTTT.

The chain carries TRBV30 and TRBJ2-7, with D perhaps TRBD2 (7 bases). The germline V gene has CDR1 GTSNPN and CDR2 SVGIG (reference sequence). Trimming removed 5 bases at V and 0 bases at J, with 11 bases between. The CDR3 totals 13 residues. CDR3 coding DNA: TGTGCCTGGCTAGCGGACAGCTCCTACGAGCAGTACTTC. Translation: CAWLADSSYEQYF. Together with reference TRBV30 and TRBJ2-7, the CDR3 gives the full variable domain: SQTIHQWPATLVQPVGSPLSLECTVEGTSNPNLYWYRQAAGRGLQLLFYSVGIGQISSEVPQNLSASRPQDRQFILSSKKLLLSDSGFYLCAWLADSSYEQYFGPGTRLTVT.

The DNA of the CDR3 is TGTGCCAGCAGTTTTTCGGGATTGAGCAATCAGCCCCAGCATTTT. It specifies CASSFSGLSNQPQHF. The chain recombines TRBV28 with TRBJ1-5; D unclear. V lost 3 bases, J lost 1 base, and 10 bases lay in between. Germline V CDR1 and CDR2: MDHEN, SYDVKM. The CDR3 spans 15 residues.

The V gene is TRBV5-1, the J gene TRBJ1-3; 9 bases are a match to TRBD1. The CDR3 has 16 residues. V was clipped by 3 bases and J by 0 bases; unmatched bases: 4. Germline lookup yields CDR1 SGHRS and CDR2 YFSETQ. CDR3 nucleotide sequence: TGCGCCAGCAGCTCGGGACAGGGTAACTCTGGAAACACCATATATTTT. Translating gives CASSSGQGNSGNTIYF.

V usage is TRBV7-9 and J usage is TRBJ1-4; TRBD1 might be the D (5 bases). Per the germline V gene, CDR1 is SEHNR and CDR2 is FQNEAQ (reference sequence). V was pared by 6 bases and J by 6 bases, with 11 bases between. The CDR3 spans 13 residues. The CDR3 nucleotides are TGTGCCAGCAGTAGACGGGGGGATGAAAAACTGTTTTTT. Translating it yields CASSRRGDEKLFF.

The chain recombines TRBV3-1 (or the pseudogene TRBV3-2) with TRBJ2-6; 7 bases line up with TRBD1. The germline V gene encodes CDR1 LGHDT and CDR2 YNNKEL (reference sequence). The CDR3 is made up of 16 amino acids. V lost 5 bases to trimming and J lost 2 bases; unmatched junction nucleotides: 6. The CDR3 reads CASSGPTGAGANVLTF. As DNA, the CDR3 is TGTGCCAGCAGCGGACCCACAGGGGCTGGGGCCAACGTCCTGACTTTC.

CDR3 coding DNA: TGTGCCACCAGTGATCCAGGGATTTCTAACTATGGCTACACCTTC. It yields the protein CATSDPGISNYGYTF. The V and J genes are TRBV24-1 and TRBJ1-2; D may be TRBD1 (5 bases). This CDR3 region has 15 residues. CDR1 is KGHDR, CDR2 SFDVKD, per germline. The ends were cut back, 3 bases at V and 0 bases at J, with 10 bases in the middle.

CDR3 sequence reads: CASSGGQGVGGYTF. The DNA of the CDR3 is TGTGCCAGCAGCGGGGGACAGGGGGTAGGAGGCTACACCTTC. The chain has TRBV6-2 or TRBV6-3 and TRBJ1-2; TRBD1 agrees at 11 bases. The germline CDR1 and CDR2 sequences are MNHEY and SVGEGT. The junction had 8 bases not matched to a gene; V was cut back by 6 bases and J by 8 bases. The CDR3 totals 14 residues.